The subject of this entry is one T cell receptor beta chain. The sample holds many counts of this clonotype. The antigen this receptor binds is unknown. Per-nucleotide qualities are absent, and no much larger clonotype sits a single base away. This sample was taken from a study of T cells after yellow fever vaccination (dated by TCRdb to about 2019). Regarding the study in general: The SMART-Seq v4 Ultra Low Input RNA kit was used to prepare libraries from fractions with low cell numbers. Two healthy male donors, one aged 18 to 30 and one aged 30 to 40 years, made up the cohort. To track T-cell clones before and after primary and booster YFV17D yellow fever vaccination, bulk TCR alpha and beta repertoires were sequenced longitudinally. Blood samples were taken at several timepoints before and after primary and secondary immunization, and bulk PBMC replicates and cell subsets were isolated.

The treatment or condition label, read with the paper, signifies: live attenuated yellow fever vaccine strain. A standard Ficoll-Paque protocol was used to isolate PBMCs from peripheral blood. Dynabeads CD4 and CD8 positive selection kits were used to isolate the CD4 and CD8 T-cell fractions. TriZol was used to extract RNA from bulk PBMCs, from CD4 and CD8 fractions, and from dextramer-positive and dextramer-negative fractions. TCR cDNA was synthesized by 5'RACE template switching, through which a universal primer site and unique molecular identifiers were introduced. Priming of cDNA synthesis was performed from both the TCR alpha and TCR beta constant segments. Libraries were amplified in two PCR steps, with sample barcodes and sequencing adapters added in the second step. Sequencing of libraries was done on Illumina HiSeq 2500 (2x100 bp) or NovaSeq (2x150 bp). Per the source publication's procedure: Demultiplexing of reads and collapsing into UMI consensus sequences were performed with MIGEC, and V(D)J alignment was carried out with MiXCR. Vaccine-responding clonotypes were identified with edgeR using replicate PBMC samples, with FDR below 0.01 and a log2 fold change above 5 up to day 15 being required. Each bulk clonotype received a CD4 or CD8 identity based on whether the sequenced CD4 or CD8 repertoire contained that clonotype at higher abundance. Clones were called with MiXCR by TCRdb after fastp trimmed the public reads at Q25, and only in-frame beta chains were retained. Each CDR3 protein gets just one entry, which takes the most common genes and DNA from the rows behind it. In this record, the V and J calls reflect TCRdb's handling and not the investigators' own analysis. This sample is represented by about 49,000 distinct CDR3 sequences; 7.4% of them were singletons. 25% to 35% of the sample is in the top ten clones.

V gives up 5 bases and J gives up 5 bases, and the segment between their germline ends measures 9 bases. The CDR3 covers 12 residues, taking in both the cysteine and the phenylalanine. Only the CDR3 part of the read is kept: 36 bases, read in frame from the first base. Here is what the overall study found, with its caveats: A small share of clonotypes occurred in both CD4 and CD8 compartments, likely arising from convergent recombination. Because the study included only two donors, the extent to which the findings can be generalized is limited. Computational filtering was required because FACS-sorted repertoires could contain abundant contaminating clonotypes from the bulk population. After the booster, most of the clones that had expanded following primary vaccination were detected again (approximately 95% of CD4 and 80% to 90% of CD8), which suggests that memory was broadly maintained. The secondary T-cell response was found to be weaker but faster than the primary response, with a peak reached on day 5 rather than on day 15.

The chain was built from TRBV12-3 or TRBV12-4 and TRBJ2-5; the D region possibly corresponds to TRBD2 (6 bases align). Source: CD8+ T cells sorted from PBMCs, taken approximately 16 days after the first yellow fever vaccination. The source of this sequence is a young man who received the YFV17D yellow fever vaccine. The CDR3 in this case is CASSMGGETQYF. DNA sequence: TGTGCCAGCAGTATGGGAGGTGAGACCCAGTACTTC.